This TCR beta chain was identified during a study of T cells expressing NK-cell markers. Study-level background: Seven HCMV-seropositive donors and one seronegative donor made up the eight sequenced donors.

Notes on the study in general: Once again these clonotypes came out on top in the CD3+CD56-NKG2C+ fraction of several donors.

Germline V CDR1 and CDR2: SQVTM, ANQGSEA. The CDR3 length is 13 residues. Synthesis of TCR beta cDNA relied on 5'RACE template switching carrying UMIs. TCRdb reprocessed the 5' RACE reads, keeping one entry per CDR3 protein, no DNA. This table holds a few hundred thousand distinct CDR3 sequences. Comments on this clonotype: Its antigen remains unknown.

This sequence joins TRBV29-1 and TRBJ1-1; TCRdb designates TRBD1, a call that cannot be tested without DNA. The sample consisted of blood T cells: a sorted CD56 or NKG2C T cell subset, CD4+ or CD8+ T cells, or bulk PBMC T cells (not recorded which). The TCR comes from a woman between 45 and 65 years old in good health. CDR3 in amino acids: CSVKGRQTLKAFF.